This TCR beta chain was identified in a study of cytomegalovirus exposure and HLA in healthy donors. The donors were members of the validation cohort comprising over 90 subjects, separate from the roughly 690-subject first cohort. Study outcomes and limitations: Whilst most TCR sequences proved rare, a subset of public TCRs occurred across many donors.

Remarks on this clone: The target antigen is unknown.

Germline CDR1 SGHVS, CDR2 FQNEAQ. The V end was cut by 1 base, the J end by 4 bases, with 8 bases between. This CDR3 comprises 14 residues. This table comes from immunoSEQ multiplex PCR, and its TCRdb copy is limited to in-frame clones, with some not included. There are roughly 350,000 clones in the sample; roughly 89% occur only once, and about 0.91% lies in the top ten. Sequenced material: PBMCs. This TCR was recovered from a woman aged 18-35 years in good health and CMV-seronegative. The gene calls are TRBV7-8 and TRBJ1-5; D not resolved. CDR3 DNA sequence: TGTGCCAGCAGCTTAGTGCGCCAAAATCAGCCCCAGCATTTT. Its translation: CASSLVRQNQPQHF.